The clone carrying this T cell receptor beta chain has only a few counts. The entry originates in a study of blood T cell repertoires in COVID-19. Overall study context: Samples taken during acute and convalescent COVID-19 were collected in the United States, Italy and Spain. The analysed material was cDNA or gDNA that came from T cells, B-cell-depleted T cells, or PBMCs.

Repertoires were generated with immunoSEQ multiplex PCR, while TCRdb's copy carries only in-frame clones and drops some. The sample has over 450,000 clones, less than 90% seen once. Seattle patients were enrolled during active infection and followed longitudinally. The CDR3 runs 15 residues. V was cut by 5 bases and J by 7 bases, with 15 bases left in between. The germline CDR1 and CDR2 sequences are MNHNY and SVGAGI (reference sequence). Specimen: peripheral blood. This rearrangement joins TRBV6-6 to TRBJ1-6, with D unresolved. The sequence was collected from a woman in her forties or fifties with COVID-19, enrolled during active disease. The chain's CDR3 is CASSLLGETNSPLHF. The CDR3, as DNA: TGTGCCAGCAGTCTCCTGGGAGAGACCAATTCACCCCTCCACTTT.